The T cell receptor beta chain under discussion was sequenced for a study of lymphopenia after photon versus proton radiotherapy. The study, taken as a whole, reports: Photon-treated patients lost naive T cells and TCR diversity; proton-treated stayed stable. Oligoclonal CD8+ Temra expansion after nadir drove photon patients' diversity drop.

Germline V gene data show CDR1 as PRHDT and CDR2 as FYEKMQ (reference sequence). The V end lost 8 bases, the J end lost 6 bases, and 17 bases lay between the germline ends. The CDR3 length is 14 residues. Turning to this clone: As yet, its antigen is unknown.

The method was immunoSEQ multiplex PCR; TCRdb's version includes in-frame clones alone and lacks a portion of them. The sample contains 89,000 or so clones, around 82% of which appear only once. The V call is TRBV13, the J call TRBJ2-1, with a weak D call TRBD1 (5 bases). This specimen consisted of peripheral blood, obtained from a patient treated with proton-based radiotherapy. The clonotype comes from a man in his 60s with pancreatic cancer. In DNA form, the CDR3 reads TGTGCCAGCGGGGCGAACCTCGCCAGCAATGAGCAGTTCTTC. The encoded protein is CASGANLASNEQFF.